This entry lists 22 T cell receptor beta chains sequenced from one sample in a study of cytomegalovirus exposure and HLA in healthy donors. The repertoire was sequenced with immunoSEQ multiplex PCR; TCRdb's copy has only in-frame clones and lacks some. The table shows a few hundred thousand clones, with around nine tenths occurring only once. Sequencing was carried out using PBMCs. The receptors come from a woman younger than 30 in good health and CMV-seronegative.

The CDR3 is CASSFLDRVQFV. DNA for the CDR3: TGTGCCAGCAGTTTCCTAGACAGGGTACAATTCGTC. The V call is TRBV28, the J call TRBJ2-7; 7 bases are shared with TRBD1. The CDR3 covers 12 residues. The V gene's germline CDR1 is MDHEN and CDR2 SYDVKM.

This rearrangement joins TRBV28 to TRBJ2-4; 10 positions match TRBD2. J gave up 9 bases and V 6 bases, and 11 bases lay outside the gene matches. Germline loops: CDR1 MDHEN, CDR2 SYDVKM. The CDR3 runs 15 residues. The CDR3 DNA sequence: TGTGCCAGCAGGGCGGCTAGCGGGAGTCTGGGCATTCAGTACTTC. This gives the protein CASRAASGSLGIQYF.

The chain links TRBV30 to TRBJ2-7; D unclear. The CDR3 consists of 11 residues. V was pared by 2 bases and J by 0 bases, with 2 bases between. Germline loops: CDR1 GTSNPN, CDR2 SVGIG (reference sequence). The chain's CDR3 is CAWSRSYEQYF. In DNA, the CDR3 is TGTGCCTGGAGTCGCTCCTACGAGCAGTACTTC. Supplemented by reference TRBV30 and TRBJ2-7, the full variable domain reads SQTIHQWPATLVQPVGSPLSLECTVEGTSNPNLYWYRQAAGRGLQLLFYSVGIGQISSEVPQNLSASRPQDRQFILSSKKLLLSDSGFYLCAWSRSYEQYFGPGTRLTVT.

V gene TRBV28 combines with J gene TRBJ2-5; 9 bases are shared with TRBD2. In germline, CDR1 is MDHEN, CDR2 SYDVKM. Trimming took 4 bases from V and 1 from J; bases not matched to a gene: 4. This CDR3 comprises 15 residues. The CDR3 reads CASSSASGAQETQYF. In nucleotides, the CDR3 is TGTGCCAGCAGTTCGGCTAGCGGGGCCCAAGAGACCCAGTACTTC. Drawing the rest from reference TRBV28 and TRBJ2-5, the complete variable domain is DVKVTQSSRYLVKRTGEKVFLECVQDMDHENMFWYRQDPGLGLRLIYFSYDVKMKEKGDIPEGYSVSREKKERFSLILESASTNQTSMYLCASSSASGAQETQYFGPGTRLLVL.

The rearrangement links TRBV11-2 to TRBJ2-5, with a weak D call TRBD2 (6 bases). Trimming pared 0 bases from V and 1 base from J, leaving 12 bases between. The CDR3 length is 16 residues. Germline V gives CDR1 SGHAT, CDR2 FQNNGV. DNA for the CDR3: TGTGCCAGCAGCTTAGATTTGGGACTGATCCAAGAGACCCAGTACTTC. Its translation is CASSLDLGLIQETQYF.

This clone was counted once. This rearrangement joins TRBV27 to TRBJ2-5, with 9 bases that match TRBD2. With V trimmed by 5 bases and J by 3 bases, 4 bases remained unmatched. Looked up from germline, CDR1 is MNHEY and CDR2 is SMNVEV (reference sequence). This CDR3 is built from 14 residues. CDR3 sequence (DNA): TGTGCCAGCAGTGGGAGACTAGCGGAAGAGACCCAGTACTTC. This sequence encodes CASSGRLAEETQYF.

The chain employs TRBV20-1 and TRBJ2-1, with a tentative D call TRBD1 (6 bases). The CDR3 has 11 amino acids. Germline assignment: CDR1 DFQATT and CDR2 SNEGSKA (reference sequence). Trimming cost V 6 bases and J 7 bases, with 10 bases left between them. The CDR3 DNA is TGCAGTGCCCAAGGGGGAAATGAGCAGTTCTTC. It translates to CSAQGGNEQFF.

CDR3 amino acids: CASSLDFGRADTQYF. The CDR3 DNA follows: TGTGCCAGCAGCTTAGATTTCGGGAGGGCAGATACGCAGTATTTT. This chain joins TRBV7-2 and TRBJ2-3, with TRBD2 identical over 8 bases. The CDR3 is made up of 15 amino acids. Unmatched junction bases numbered 4, after V lost 1 base and J lost 4 bases. In germline, CDR1 is SGHTA, CDR2 FQGNSA.

As DNA, the CDR3 is TGTGCCAGCAGTTTGACAGGGGGAGGCAATCAGCCCCAGCATTTT. This codes for CASSLTGGGNQPQHF. The chain combines TRBV6-5 with TRBJ1-5, with 9 bases that match TRBD1. Germline CDR1 MNHEY, CDR2 SVGAGI. This CDR3 is built from 15 residues. V lost 4 bases to trimming and J lost 2 bases; unmatched junction nucleotides: 3.

This clone showed up just once. The rearrangement joins TRBV4-3 to TRBJ2-6, with 11 bases fitting TRBD2. CDR1 is LGHNA and CDR2 is YSLEER in the germline V gene. Trimming removed 1 base from V and 2 bases from J; junction bases left unmatched: 7. The CDR3 is 19 amino acids. CDR3 amino acids: CASSQVWLAGGTGANVLTF. The CDR3 bases are TGCGCCAGCAGCCAAGTTTGGCTAGCGGGAGGAACTGGGGCCAACGTCCTGACTTTC.

The gene calls are TRBV19 and TRBJ2-2; 10 positions match TRBD1. Germline V lookup: CDR1 LNHDA, CDR2 SQIVND (reference sequence). There are 15 residues in the CDR3. Trimming removed 5 bases from V and 4 bases from J; junction bases left unmatched: 4. The CDR3 loop is CASSLGQGVTGELFF. The DNA of the CDR3 is TGTGCCAGTAGTCTTGGACAGGGGGTCACCGGGGAGCTGTTTTTT.

The gene calls are TRBV30 and TRBJ2-1; 13 positions agree with TRBD2. The CDR3 length is 18 residues. Germline assignment: CDR1 GTSNPN and CDR2 SVGIG (reference sequence). V gave up 0 bases and J gave up 9 bases; unmatched junction bases: 14. The CDR3 here is CAWSVFWGTSGKSSEQFF. CDR3 in DNA: TGTGCCTGGAGTGTTTTTTGGGGGACTAGCGGGAAGTCGAGTGAGCAGTTCTTC.

The genes are TRBV28 and TRBJ2-7; 7 bases match TRBD1. V shed 8 bases and J 7 bases; nucleotides not matched to a gene: 8. The germline gives CDR1 MDHEN, CDR2 SYDVKM. The CDR3 has 12 amino acids. CDR3 DNA sequence: TGTGCCAGCGTCGGACAGGTTGGAGAGCAGTACTTC. This codes for CASVGQVGEQYF.

This clone was found once. The DNA for the CDR3 is TGTGCCAGCTCACCACCGAAGACAGGGAATGGAGAGACCCAGTACTTC. Its protein product is CASSPPKTGNGETQYF. The gene calls are TRBV18 and TRBJ2-5; TRBD1 aligns across 7 bases. This CDR3 comprises 16 residues. V dropped 0 bases and J dropped 4; count of bases not matched to a gene: 8. The germline CDR1 and CDR2 sequences are KGHSH and LQKENI.

Written as DNA, the CDR3 is TGTGCCAGCAGGAGGGGCGGGAACTTCAATGAGCAGTTCTTC. The encoded protein is CASRRGGNFNEQFF. The gene calls are TRBV6-1 and TRBJ2-1; D may be TRBD2 (6 bases). The CDR3 runs 14 residues. V lost 6 bases to trimming and J lost 6 bases, with 15 bases between them. Germline V gives CDR1 MNHNS, CDR2 SASEGT.

V and J are TRBV19 and TRBJ2-1; 11 bases are shared with TRBD2. This CDR3 is 17 amino acids long. Losses at the gene ends were 0 bases for V and 7 bases for J; bases not matched to a gene: 8. The germline gives CDR1 LNHDA, CDR2 SQIVND (reference sequence). CDR3 sequence reads: CASSIDAGTSGNNEQFF. For the CDR3, the DNA is TGTGCCAGTAGTATAGACGCCGGGACTAGCGGAAATAATGAGCAGTTCTTC.

The V gene is TRBV28, the J gene TRBJ1-1, with 8 bases lining up with TRBD1. The germline CDR1 and CDR2 sequences are MDHEN and SYDVKM. V trimming: 3 bases; J trimming: 4 bases; junction bases outside the gene matches: 16. The CDR3 length is 18 residues. The CDR3 protein is CASSFRPHRGNWGTEAFF. For the CDR3, the DNA is TGTGCCAGCAGTTTCCGACCTCACAGGGGGAATTGGGGCACTGAAGCTTTCTTT. Using reference TRBV28 and TRBJ1-1 for the parts outside the CDR3, the full variable domain is DVKVTQSSRYLVKRTGEKVFLECVQDMDHENMFWYRQDPGLGLRLIYFSYDVKMKEKGDIPEGYSVSREKKERFSLILESASTNQTSMYLCASSFRPHRGNWGTEAFFGQGTRLTVV.

The gene calls are TRBV30 and TRBJ2-1; 7 nucleotides agree with TRBD1. The CDR3 has 13 residues. J lost 8 bases, V lost 5 bases, and 9 bases had no gene match. CDR1 is GTSNPN and CDR2 is SVGIG in the germline V gene (reference sequence). The CDR3 sequence is CAWVGTARDEQFF. CDR3 DNA sequence: TGTGCCTGGGTCGGGACAGCGAGGGATGAGCAGTTCTTC.

This chain connects TRBV30 to TRBJ2-4; D remains unclear. V lost 4 bases to trimming and J lost 0 bases, with 10 bases between them. CDR3 size: 14 residues. Germline V lookup: CDR1 GTSNPN, CDR2 SVGIG (reference sequence). In DNA, the CDR3 is TGTGCCTGGAACTCCCCCCTAGCCAAAAACATTCAGTACTTC. This encodes CAWNSPLAKNIQYF.

This chain connects TRBV28 to TRBJ2-2, with D tentatively TRBD2 (6 bases). This CDR3 is 18 amino acids long. CDR1 is MDHEN, CDR2 SYDVKM, per germline. V was pared by 0 bases and J by 4 bases, with 18 bases between. The DNA of the CDR3 is TGTGCCAGCAGTTTATGCGGTGTCCGCCGGGAGCTCACCGGGGAGCTGTTTTTT. This codes for CASSLCGVRRELTGELFF.

The CDR3 sequence: CASSFGSYNEQFF. CDR3 in DNA: TGTGCCAGCAGCTTCGGGTCCTACAATGAGCAGTTCTTC. V gene TRBV11-3 combines with J gene TRBJ2-1, with no clear D. Trimming left V 3 bases short and J 1 base short, with 4 bases between. From germline, CDR1 is SGHNT and CDR2 YENEEA. This CDR3 region has 13 residues. Together with reference TRBV11-3 and TRBJ2-1, the CDR3 gives the full variable domain: EAGVVQSPRYKIIEKKQPVAFWCNPISGHNTLYWYLQNLGQGPELLIRYENEEAVDDSQLPKDRFSAERLKGVDSTLKIQPAELGDSAVYLCASSFGSYNEQFFGPGTRLTVL.

The chain links TRBV2 to TRBJ1-2, with a weak D call TRBD1 (6 bases). Per germline, CDR1 SNHLY and CDR2 FYNNEI. The V gene lost 5 bases and the J gene lost 3 bases, with 7 bases spanning the gap. The CDR3 is made up of 12 amino acids. CDR3 coding DNA: TGTGCCAGCAGTAACAGGGACTATGGCTACACCTTC. Translation: CASSNRDYGYTF. The full variable domain, completed using reference TRBV2 and TRBJ1-2, is EPEVTQTPSHQVTQMGQEVILRCVPISNHLYFYWYRQILGQKVEFLVSFYNNEISEKSEIFDDQFSVERPDGSNFTLKIRSTKLEDSAMYFCASSNRDYGYTFGSGTRLTVV.